The rows below give T cell receptor beta chains drawn from one sample of a study of shared clonotypes between healthy human individuals. Data came from immunoSEQ multiplex PCR; TCRdb stores just in-frame clones and leaves some out. This sample carries approximately 1,000,000 clones, around 78% of them seen once, and the ten largest clones take about 0.52%. What was sequenced was memory CD4+ T cells from PBMCs. These receptors were taken from a man between 18 and 29 years old in good health. Some clones in this sample may be carry-over from other donors' samples. CDR3s include the opening cysteine and the closing phenylalanine or tryptophan. D genes are given only for firm matches. Size is stated for part of the rows, as once, few or many counts, or as a class when the clone is expanded.

abundance	j_gene	v_gene	d_gene	CDR3aa	CDR3nt
-	TRBJ1-2	TRBV14	-	CASSRTTGVNYGYTF	TGTGCCAGCAGCCGAACAACAGGAGTTAACTATGGCTACACCTTC
-	TRBJ2-1	TRBV2	-	CASMRDLVQFF	TGTGCCAGCATGCGGGACCTGGTCCAGTTCTTC
-	TRBJ1-5	TRBV7-8	-	CASSPFGQPQHF	TGTGCCAGCAGCCCCTTTGGGCAGCCCCAGCATTTT
-	TRBJ2-7	TRBV27	-	CASNEGREQYF	TGTGCCAGCAACGAGGGGCGAGAGCAGTACTTC
once	TRBJ2-5	TRBV18	TRBD1	CASSRDRALETQYF	TGTGCCAGCTCACGGGACAGGGCTTTGGAGACCCAGTACTTC
many	TRBJ2-1	TRBV4-1	-	CASSLLPPAVSSYNEQFF	TGCGCCAGCAGCCTCCTCCCTCCAGCGGTGAGCTCCTACAATGAGCAGTTCTTC
-	TRBJ2-5	TRBV4-1	-	CASSVQDQETQYF	TGCGCCAGCAGTGTTCAGGACCAAGAGACCCAGTACTTC
-	TRBJ2-2	TRBV7-3	TRBD2	CASSLSGGVLRAGELFF	TGTGCCAGCAGCTTATCGGGGGGAGTCCTCCGAGCCGGGGAGCTGTTTTTT
-	TRBJ2-7	TRBV28	TRBD2	CASSRTTSGSPYEQYF	TGTGCCAGCAGTCGGACCACTAGCGGGAGCCCCTACGAGCAGTACTTC
-	TRBJ2-5	TRBV12-5	TRBD2	CASGYSGTQETQYF	TGTGCTAGTGGTTACAGCGGGACCCAAGAGACCCAGTACTTC
-	TRBJ2-5	TRBV21-1	-	CASSFLTGQSSGRYQETQYF	TGTGCCAGCAGCTTCCTGACGGGACAGTCTAGCGGGAGGTACCAAGAGACCCAGTACTTC
many	TRBJ2-3	TRBV7-3	-	CASSLGTEAQYF	TGTGCCAGCAGCTTAGGCACCGAGGCGCAGTATTTT
-	TRBJ2-1	TRBV6-1	-	CASSEVDINNEQFF	TGTGCCAGCAGTGAAGTTGACATCAACAATGAGCAGTTCTTC
-	TRBJ2-1	TRBV27	TRBD2	CASSFRASGRLEQFF	TGTGCCAGCAGTTTCCGAGCTAGCGGGAGGTTAGAGCAGTTCTTC
-	TRBJ1-1	TRBV5-1	-	CASSLVAGKTEAFF	TGCGCCAGCAGCTTGGTCGCAGGGAAGACTGAAGCTTTCTTT
-	TRBJ2-5	TRBV7-6	-	CASSPGNGETQYF	TGTGCCAGCAGCCCCGGGAATGGGGAGACCCAGTACTTC
-	TRBJ2-1	TRBV7-6	-	CASSLVLMGAEQFF	TGTGCCAGCAGCTTAGTTCTCATGGGGGCTGAGCAGTTCTTC
-	TRBJ2-3	TRBV29-1	-	CSAPAGGGSTDTQYF	TGCAGCGCCCCGGCAGGGGGGGGGAGCACAGATACGCAGTATTTT
once	TRBJ2-1	TRBV27	TRBD2	CASSPRGGTSYHEQFF	TGTGCCAGCAGTCCGCGCGGGGGGACTAGCTACCATGAGCAGTTCTTC
-	TRBJ1-5	TRBV7-2	-	CASSTRLGQPQHF	TGTGCCAGCAGCACGAGGTTAGGGCAGCCCCAGCATTTT
-	TRBJ2-7	TRBV5-4	-	CASSFGGISYEQYF	TGTGCCAGCAGCTTCGGAGGAATTTCCTACGAGCAGTACTTC
-	TRBJ2-7	TRBV27	TRBD2	CASSSLAGSYEQYF	TGTGCCAGCAGTTCACTAGCGGGAAGCTACGAGCAGTACTTC
few	TRBJ2-2	TRBV5-1	-	CASSLMIGTGELFF	TGCGCCAGCAGCTTGATGATCGGCACCGGGGAGCTGTTTTTT
-	TRBJ1-3	TRBV6-1	-	CASSGQQRITSGNTIYF	TGTGCCAGCAGTGGGCAACAGCGAATAACTTCTGGAAACACCATATATTTT
-	TRBJ2-2	TRBV5-4	-	CASSLRGPGTGELFF	TGTGCCAGCAGCTTGCGGGGGCCGGGGACCGGGGAGCTGTTTTTT
-	TRBJ1-1	TRBV10-3	-	CAISWDQNTEAFF	TGTGCCATCAGCTGGGACCAGAACACTGAAGCTTTCTTT
once	TRBJ1-2	TRBV6-1	TRBD1	CASSEPRWDRGDYGYTF	TGTGCCAGCAGTGAGCCGCGTTGGGACAGGGGGGACTATGGCTACACCTTC
-	TRBJ1-5	TRBV28	TRBD1	CASRTTGGYQPQHF	TGTGCCAGCAGAACGACAGGGGGCTATCAGCCCCAGCATTTT
-	TRBJ1-1	TRBV7-9	-	CASSFHASEAFF	TGTGCCAGCAGCTTCCACGCCTCGGAAGCTTTCTTT
-	TRBJ1-5	TRBV7-2	-	CASSPVGRGNQPQHF	TGTGCCAGCAGCCCCGTGGGGAGAGGCAATCAGCCCCAGCATTTT
-	TRBJ2-1	TRBV5-1	-	CASNLAGDNEQFF	TGCGCCAGCAACCTGGCGGGTGACAATGAGCAGTTCTTC
-	TRBJ1-5	TRBV9	-	CASSVEANTNQPQHF	TGTGCCAGCAGCGTAGAGGCCAATACCAATCAGCCCCAGCATTTT
-	TRBJ2-5	TRBV10-2	-	CASSDSPGAQLETQYF	TGCGCCAGCAGTGATTCCCCGGGGGCCCAACTGGAGACCCAGTACTTC
few	TRBJ2-7	TRBV5-1	-	CASQPGDTLQEQYF	TGCGCCAGCCAACCCGGGGACACACTCCAGGAGCAGTACTTC
-	TRBJ1-4	TRBV4-3	-	CASSPNRAGNEKLFF	TGCGCCAGCAGCCCTAACAGGGCTGGGAATGAAAAACTGTTTTTT
-	TRBJ1-2	TRBV19	-	CASSMHENYGYTF	TGTGCCAGTAGTATGCACGAAAACTATGGCTACACCTTC
-	TRBJ2-3	TRBV10-3	TRBD2	CAIRATSGSADTQYF	TGTGCCATCAGGGCGACTAGCGGGAGTGCTGATACGCAGTATTTT
-	TRBJ2-3	TRBV5-1	-	CASSFLTRSADTQYF	TGCGCCAGCAGCTTCCTTACCCGTTCGGCAGATACGCAGTATTTT
few	TRBJ2-2	TRBV6-5	TRBD1	CASSSQGALNTGELFF	TGTGCCAGCAGTTCACAGGGGGCGCTGAACACCGGGGAGCTGTTTTTT
-	TRBJ2-7	TRBV28	-	CASTRGAGGSYEQYF	TGTGCCAGCACCCGGGGGGCAGGGGGCTCCTACGAGCAGTACTTC
-	TRBJ2-5	TRBV9	TRBD2	CASSPRLAGVQETQYF	TGTGCCAGCAGCCCCAGACTAGCGGGAGTACAAGAGACCCAGTACTTC
-	TRBJ2-1	TRBV11-2	TRBD1	CASNRQGIYNEQFF	TGTGCCAGCAACAGACAGGGTATCTACAATGAGCAGTTCTTC
-	TRBJ2-7	TRBV20-1	-	CSLPRAYEQYF	TGCAGTCTGCCCAGGGCCTACGAGCAGTACTTC
few	TRBJ2-2	TRBV13	TRBD2	CASSLETPRRERTGELFF	TGTGCCAGCAGCTTAGAGACCCCTCGGCGGGAGAGAACCGGGGAGCTGTTTTTT
-	TRBJ1-5	TRBV27	-	CASSTFDTPNQPQHF	TGTGCCAGCAGTACCTTCGACACACCCAATCAGCCCCAGCATTTT
-	TRBJ1-5	TRBV5-6	-	CASSLSGFNQPQHF	TGTGCCAGCAGCCTTTCAGGATTCAATCAGCCCCAGCATTTT
many	TRBJ1-2	TRBV27	-	CASSEVRGQGKNGYTF	TGTGCCAGCAGTGAAGTCCGAGGGCAGGGTAAGAACGGCTACACCTTC
-	TRBJ2-7	TRBV5-4	-	CASSPSGTVSYEQYF	TGTGCCAGCAGCCCCTCAGGGACGGTCTCCTACGAGCAGTACTTC
-	TRBJ2-1	TRBV2	-	CASRNGGGNEQFF	TGTGCCAGCAGAAACGGGGGAGGCAATGAGCAGTTCTTC
-	TRBJ2-3	TRBV5-1	-	CASSLVGITDTQYF	TGCGCCAGCAGCTTGGTCGGGATCACAGATACGCAGTATTTT
few	TRBJ2-5	TRBV4-2	TRBD1	CASSQGQGRETQYF	TGTGCCAGCAGCCAAGGACAGGGGCGGGAGACCCAGTACTTC
-	TRBJ2-5	TRBV7-6	-	CASGRRGALGETQYF	TGTGCCAGCGGACGGAGGGGGGCGCTGGGGGAGACCCAGTACTTC
-	TRBJ1-5	TRBV27	-	CASSFPSNQPQHF	TGTGCCAGCAGTTTCCCGAGCAATCAGCCCCAGCATTTT